This T cell receptor beta chain was obtained from a study of OX40 agonist ivuxolimab in advanced cancers. Germline V gene lookup returns CDR1 SGDLS and CDR2 YYNGEE. The junction had 2 bases not matched to a gene; V was cut back by 2 bases and J by 0 bases. This CDR3 is 17 amino acids long. Sequenced by immunoSEQ multiplex PCR; TCRdb stores in-frame clones only, minus some. The data show some 96,000 clones, about four fifths seen once. V usage is TRBV9 and J usage is TRBJ2-3; 14 bases agree with TRBD2. The origin of this receptor is an adult with an advanced solid tumor such as melanoma, head and neck, liver or kidney cancer. Here the sequenced sample was CD4+ or CD8+ T cells sorted from blood, taken in a trial of the OX40 agonist ivuxolimab. CDR3 DNA: TGTGCCAGCAGCGTGACTAGCGGGGGGGCAAGCACAGATACGCAGTATTTT. Translating it yields CASSVTSGGASTDTQYF.